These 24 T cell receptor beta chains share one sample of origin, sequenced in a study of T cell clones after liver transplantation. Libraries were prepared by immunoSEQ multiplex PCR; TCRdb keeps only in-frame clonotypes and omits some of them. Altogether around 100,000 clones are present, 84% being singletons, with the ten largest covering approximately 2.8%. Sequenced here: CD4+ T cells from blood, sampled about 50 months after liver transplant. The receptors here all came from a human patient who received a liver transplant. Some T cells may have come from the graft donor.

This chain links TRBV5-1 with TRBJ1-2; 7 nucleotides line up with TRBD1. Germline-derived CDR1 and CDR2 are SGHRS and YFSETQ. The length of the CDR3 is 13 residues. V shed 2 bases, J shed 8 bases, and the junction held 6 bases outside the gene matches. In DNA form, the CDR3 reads TGCGCCAGCAGCTTACAGGGGTCGAAAGGCTACACCTTC. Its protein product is CASSLQGSKGYTF.

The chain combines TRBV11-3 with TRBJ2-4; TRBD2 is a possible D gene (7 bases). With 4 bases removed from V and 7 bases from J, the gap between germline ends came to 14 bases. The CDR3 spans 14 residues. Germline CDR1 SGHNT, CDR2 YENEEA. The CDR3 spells CASSSEGEGNIQYF. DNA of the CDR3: TGTGCCAGCAGCTCAGAGGGGGAGGGGAACATTCAGTACTTC.

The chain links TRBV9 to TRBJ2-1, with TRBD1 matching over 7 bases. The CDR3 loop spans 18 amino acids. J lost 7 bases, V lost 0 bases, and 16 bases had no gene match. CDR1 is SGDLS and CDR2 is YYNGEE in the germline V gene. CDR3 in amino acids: CASSVAPQGAPGGNEQFF. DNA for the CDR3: TGTGCCAGCAGCGTAGCACCACAGGGCGCCCCAGGGGGTAATGAGCAGTTCTTC. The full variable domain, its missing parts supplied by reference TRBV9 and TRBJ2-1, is DSGVTQTPKHLITATGQRVTLRCSPRSGDLSVYWYQQSLDQGLQFLIQYYNGEERAKGNILERFSAQQFPDLHSELNLSSLELGDSALYFCASSVAPQGAPGGNEQFFGPGTRLTVL.

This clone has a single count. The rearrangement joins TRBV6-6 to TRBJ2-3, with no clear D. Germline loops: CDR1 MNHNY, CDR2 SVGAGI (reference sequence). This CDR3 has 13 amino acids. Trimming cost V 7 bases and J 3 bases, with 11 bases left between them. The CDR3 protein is CASKGLGTDTQYF. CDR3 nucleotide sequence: TGTGCCAGCAAAGGGCTTGGGACAGATACGCAGTATTTT.

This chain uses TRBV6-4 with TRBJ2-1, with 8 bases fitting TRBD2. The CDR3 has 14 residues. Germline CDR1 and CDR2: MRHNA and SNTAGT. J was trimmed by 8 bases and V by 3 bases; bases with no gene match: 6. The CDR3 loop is CASSESGRLYEQFF. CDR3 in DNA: TGTGCCAGCAGTGAAAGCGGGAGATTGTATGAGCAGTTCTTC.

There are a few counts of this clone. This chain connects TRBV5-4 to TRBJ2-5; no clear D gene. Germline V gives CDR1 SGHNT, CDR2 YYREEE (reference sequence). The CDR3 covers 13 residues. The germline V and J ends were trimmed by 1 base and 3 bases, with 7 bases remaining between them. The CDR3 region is CASSLPLEETQYF. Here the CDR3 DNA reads TGTGCCAGCAGCTTGCCCCTAGAAGAGACCCAGTACTTC.

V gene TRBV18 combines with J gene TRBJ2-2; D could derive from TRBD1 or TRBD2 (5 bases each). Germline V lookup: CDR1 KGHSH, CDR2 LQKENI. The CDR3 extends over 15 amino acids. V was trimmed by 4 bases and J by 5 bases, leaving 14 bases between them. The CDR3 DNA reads TGTGCCAGCTCACGGGACGTCGGAGCAACCGGGGAGCTGTTTTTT. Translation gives CASSRDVGATGELFF.

CDR3 in amino acids: CASSQIDSGELFF. The CDR3 DNA sequence: TGTGCCAGCAGTCAAATAGACAGCGGGGAGCTGTTTTTT. The chain joins TRBV6-1 to TRBJ2-2; maybe TRBD1 (5 bases). This CDR3 contains 13 residues. The V gene lost 5 bases and the J gene lost 7 bases, with 11 bases spanning the gap. CDR1 and CDR2 from the germline V gene are MNHNS and SASEGT.

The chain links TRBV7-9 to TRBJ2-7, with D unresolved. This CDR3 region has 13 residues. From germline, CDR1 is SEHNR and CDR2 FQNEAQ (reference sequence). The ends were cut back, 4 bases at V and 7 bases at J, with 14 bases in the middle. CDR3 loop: CASSSTGLGEQYF. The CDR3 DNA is TGTGCCAGCAGCTCTACCGGCTTGGGGGAGCAGTACTTC.

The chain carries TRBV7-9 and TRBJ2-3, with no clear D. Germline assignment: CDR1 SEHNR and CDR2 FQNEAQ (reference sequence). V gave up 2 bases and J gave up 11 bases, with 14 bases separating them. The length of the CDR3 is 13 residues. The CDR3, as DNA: TGTGCCAGCAGCTTACTTACGGGTTCTGGGCAGTATTTT. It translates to CASSLLTGSGQYF.

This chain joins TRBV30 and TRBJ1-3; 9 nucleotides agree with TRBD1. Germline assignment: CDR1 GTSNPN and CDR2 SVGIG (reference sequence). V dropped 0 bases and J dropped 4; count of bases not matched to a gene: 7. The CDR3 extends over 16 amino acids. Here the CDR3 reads CAWSVRDRVSGNTIYF. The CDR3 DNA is TGTGCCTGGAGTGTCCGGGACAGGGTTTCGGGAAACACCATATATTTT.

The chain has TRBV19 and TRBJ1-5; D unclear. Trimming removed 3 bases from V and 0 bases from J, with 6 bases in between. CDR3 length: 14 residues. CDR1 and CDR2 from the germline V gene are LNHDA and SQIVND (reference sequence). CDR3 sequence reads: CASSIRSSNQPQHF. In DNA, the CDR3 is TGTGCCAGTAGTATCCGTTCTAGCAATCAGCCCCAGCATTTT.

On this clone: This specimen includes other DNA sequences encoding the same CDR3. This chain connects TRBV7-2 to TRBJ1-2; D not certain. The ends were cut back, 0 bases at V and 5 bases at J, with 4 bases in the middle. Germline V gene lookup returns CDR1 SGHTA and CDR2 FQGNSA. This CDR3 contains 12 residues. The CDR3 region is CASSLAGYGYTF. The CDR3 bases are TGTGCCAGCAGCTTAGCTGGTTATGGCTACACCTTC.

CDR3 residues: CASRPTTGNYGYTF. CDR3 coding DNA: TGTGCCAGCAGACCTACGACAGGCAACTATGGCTACACCTTC. The rearrangement uses TRBV5-5 and TRBJ1-2, with D perhaps matching TRBD1 (6 bases). Germline-derived CDR1 and CDR2 are SGHKS and YYEKEE (reference sequence). The CDR3 sequence is 14 residues long. With 5 bases removed from V and 2 bases from J, the gap between germline ends came to 13 bases.

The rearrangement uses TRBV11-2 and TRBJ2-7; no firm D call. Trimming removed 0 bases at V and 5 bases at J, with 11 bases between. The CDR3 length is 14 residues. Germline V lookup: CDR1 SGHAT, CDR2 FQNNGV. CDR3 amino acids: CASSLDQRYHEQYF. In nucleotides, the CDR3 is TGTGCCAGCAGCTTAGATCAAAGGTACCACGAGCAGTACTTC.

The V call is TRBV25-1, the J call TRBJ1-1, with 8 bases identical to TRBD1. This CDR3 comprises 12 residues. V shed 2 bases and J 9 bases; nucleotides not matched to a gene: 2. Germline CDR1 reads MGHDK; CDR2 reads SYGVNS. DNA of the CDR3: TGTGCCAGCAGTGAAACAGGGGGAAAAGCTTTCTTT. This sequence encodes CASSETGGKAFF. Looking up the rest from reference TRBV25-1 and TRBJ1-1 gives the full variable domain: EADIYQTPRYLVIGTGKKITLECSQTMGHDKMYWYQQDPGMELHLIHYSYGVNSTEKGDLSSESTVSRIRTEHFPLTLESARPSHTSQYLCASSETGGKAFFGQGTRLTVV.

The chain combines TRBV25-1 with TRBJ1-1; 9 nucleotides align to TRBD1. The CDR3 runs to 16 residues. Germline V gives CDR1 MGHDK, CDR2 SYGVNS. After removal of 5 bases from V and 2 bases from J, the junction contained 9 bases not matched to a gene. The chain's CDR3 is CASSPSKGQGNTEAFF. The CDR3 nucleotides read TGTGCCAGCAGTCCCTCCAAGGGACAGGGAAACACTGAAGCTTTCTTT.

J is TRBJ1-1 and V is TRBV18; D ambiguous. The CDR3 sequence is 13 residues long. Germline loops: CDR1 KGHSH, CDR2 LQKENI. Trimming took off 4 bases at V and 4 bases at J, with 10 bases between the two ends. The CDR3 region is CASSLSAVTEAFF. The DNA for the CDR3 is TGTGCCAGCTCACTCTCGGCCGTCACTGAAGCTTTCTTT.

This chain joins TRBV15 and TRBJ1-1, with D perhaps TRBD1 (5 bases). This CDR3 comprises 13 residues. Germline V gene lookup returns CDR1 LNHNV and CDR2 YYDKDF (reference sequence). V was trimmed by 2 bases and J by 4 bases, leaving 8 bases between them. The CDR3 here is CATSRRGGTEAFF. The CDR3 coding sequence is TGTGCCACCAGCAGAAGGGGTGGCACTGAAGCTTTCTTT.

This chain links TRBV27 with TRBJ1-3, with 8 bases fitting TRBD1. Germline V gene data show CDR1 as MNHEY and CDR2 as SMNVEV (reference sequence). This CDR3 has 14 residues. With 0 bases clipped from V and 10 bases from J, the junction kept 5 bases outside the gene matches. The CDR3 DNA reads TGTGCCAGCAGTTTATCGTGGGACAGGTCAACCATATATTTT. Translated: CASSLSWDRSTIYF.

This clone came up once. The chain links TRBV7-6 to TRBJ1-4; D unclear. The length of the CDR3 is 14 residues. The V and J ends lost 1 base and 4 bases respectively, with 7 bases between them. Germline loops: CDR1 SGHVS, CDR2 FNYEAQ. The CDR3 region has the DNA TGTGCCAGCAGCTTAGGACCGCTTAATGAAAAACTGTTTTTT. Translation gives CASSLGPLNEKLFF.

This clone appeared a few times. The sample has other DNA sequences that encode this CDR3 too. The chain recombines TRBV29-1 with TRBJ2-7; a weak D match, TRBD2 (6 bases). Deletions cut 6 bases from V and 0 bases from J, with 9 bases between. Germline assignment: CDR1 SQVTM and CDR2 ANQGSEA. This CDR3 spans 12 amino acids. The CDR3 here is CSVGGPSYEQYF. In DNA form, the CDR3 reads TGCAGCGTGGGGGGACCCTCCTACGAGCAGTACTTC.

This CDR3 is CASSFGIEAFF. The DNA for the CDR3 is TGTGCCAGCAGCTTCGGGATTGAAGCTTTCTTT. This rearrangement joins TRBV5-6 to TRBJ1-1; D not certain. Germline CDR1 and CDR2: SGHDT and YYEEEE. Trimming took off 2 bases at V and 7 bases at J, with 6 bases between the two ends. The CDR3 spans 11 residues.

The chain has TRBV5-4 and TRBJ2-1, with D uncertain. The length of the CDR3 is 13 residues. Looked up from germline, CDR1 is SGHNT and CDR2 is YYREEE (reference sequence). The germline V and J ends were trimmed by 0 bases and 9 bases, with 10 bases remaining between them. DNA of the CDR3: TGTGCCAGCAGCTTGGAGACACCCGGTGAGCAGTTCTTC. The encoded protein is CASSLETPGEQFF.